The T cell receptor beta chain described here comes from a study of cytomegalovirus exposure and HLA in healthy donors. This CDR3 region has 17 residues. Per germline, CDR1 SGHTA and CDR2 FQGNSA. J lost 4 bases, V lost 2 bases, and 11 bases had no gene match. Turning to this clone: Its antigen is unidentified.

Vbeta (60) and Jbeta (13) primers were used in the PCR. Data came from immunoSEQ multiplex PCR; TCRdb stores just in-frame clones and leaves some out. The sample yields 90,000 to 120,000 clones, 70% to 85% seen once. General study points: TCR beta sequences reportedly predicted most subjects' HLA-A and HLA-B alleles accurately. Cytomegalovirus association was listed for 150 or so TCR beta chains. While the bulk of TCR sequences proved rare, some public TCRs turned up in many donors. Serostatus for CMV was the only available immune exposure information.

The sample consisted of PBMCs. The receptor comes from a woman in her late teens or twenties in good health and CMV-seropositive. This sequence joins TRBV7-2 and TRBJ2-1; 7 bases fit TRBD2. The CDR3 sequence: CASSLLGLPSGYNEQFF. As DNA, the CDR3 is TGTGCCAGCAGCTTATTGGGTTTGCCTAGCGGTTACAATGAGCAGTTCTTC.